The following is a T cell receptor beta chain sequence with its context. Its cognate antigen is unknown. Profiled with immunoSEQ multiplex PCR; TCRdb holds only in-frame clones, not every one. The table records approximately 100,000 clones, around nine tenths of them present only once. Germline V gene data show CDR1 as SQVTM and CDR2 as ANQGSEA. The length of the CDR3 is 12 residues. V lost 6 bases to trimming and J lost 4 bases, with 12 bases between them. The source of the sample is a study of T cell responses to AZD1222 COVID-19 vaccine. Study-level findings and limits: Only after the peak T cell response were repertoires sampled. Unmutated variant regions are reportedly targeted by nearly half of spike-specific TCRs.

This rearrangement joins TRBV29-1 to TRBJ1-2; no definite D call. This sequence originates from an adult who received the MenACWY meningococcal vaccine as a control. The sequences come from peripheral blood, collected 28 days after the second dose of the MenACWY control vaccine. The CDR3 is CSVEGLTYGYTF. In DNA form, the CDR3 reads TGCAGCGTCGAGGGCTTGACCTATGGCTACACCTTC.